The entry below describes one T cell receptor beta chain. TCRdb re-derived calls from the RT-PCR reads in MiXCR, one entry per CDR3 protein. The sample has around 700,000 distinct CDR3 sequences, more than 13% seen once. The CDR3 is 14 residues long. The germline V gene has CDR1 KGHSH and CDR2 LQKENI. Trimming took 2 bases from V and 7 from J; bases not matched to a gene: 4. Source material: memory CD4+ T cells from blood. The sequence was collected from a female donor in good health, serving as a healthy control. V usage is TRBV18 and J usage is TRBJ1-1; 10 bases are shared with TRBD1. The CDR3 region has the DNA TGTGCCAGCTCACCAGGACAGGGGGTTAATGAAGCTTTCTTT. It codes for CASSPGQGVNEAFF.